The 6 T cell receptor beta chains listed next were all sequenced from one sample in a study of cytomegalovirus exposure and HLA in healthy donors. PCR primers comprised 60 Vbeta and 13 Jbeta primers. Clones were read by immunoSEQ multiplex PCR, and TCRdb kept only the in-frame ones, dropping some. The sample lists about 77,000 clones, around 78% occurring once. The sequenced sample was PBMCs. The receptor source for this set is a man in his forties or fifties in good health and CMV-seronegative.

This chain joins TRBV2 and TRBJ1-1; 7 positions match TRBD1. CDR1 SNHLY and CDR2 FYNNEI come from the germline V gene. V was pared by 8 bases and J by 1 base, with 4 bases of the junction left unmatched. This CDR3 contains 13 residues. CDR3 protein: CASLWTGNTEAFF. For the CDR3, the DNA is TGTGCCAGCCTTTGGACAGGGAACACTGAAGCTTTCTTT.

This chain links TRBV11-2 with TRBJ2-7, with 9 bases fitting TRBD1. V dropped 7 bases and J dropped 7; count of bases not matched to a gene: 11. The CDR3 spans 14 residues. From germline, CDR1 is SGHAT and CDR2 FQNNGV. The CDR3 sequence: CASTGTGNAQEQYF. For the CDR3, the DNA is TGTGCCAGCACAGGGACAGGGAATGCTCAGGAGCAGTACTTC.

The chain joins TRBV6-1 to TRBJ1-5; weak D call: TRBD1 (5 bases). This CDR3 has 13 amino acids. Looked up from germline, CDR1 is MNHNS and CDR2 is SASEGT. V was cut by 6 bases and J by 6 bases, with 12 bases left in between. CDR3 coding DNA: TGTGCCAGCAGCCAGGGCCGAGGTCAGCCCCAGCATTTT. Amino acids: CASSQGRGQPQHF.

This sequence joins TRBV7-3 and TRBJ2-3; 7 positions agree with TRBD1. Germline trimming cut 5 bases from V and 4 bases from J; bases unmatched to any gene: 9. The CDR3 extends over 15 amino acids. The germline CDR1 and CDR2 sequences are SGHTA and FQGTGA. Here the CDR3 reads CASSTITGVADTQYF. CDR3 DNA: TGTGCCAGCAGCACTATCACAGGGGTGGCAGATACGCAGTATTTT. Looking up the rest from reference TRBV7-3 and TRBJ2-3 gives the full variable domain: GAGVSQTPSNKVTEKGKYVELRCDPISGHTALYWYRQSLGQGPEFLIYFQGTGAADDSGLPNDRFFAVRPEGSVSTLKIQRTERGDSAVYLCASSTITGVADTQYFGPGTRLTVL.

Comment on this clone: Compared with germline, one end of the junction differs, possibly owing to a read error. The CDR3 DNA follows: TGTTCCAGCAGCTTAGAAGGGGGTGGCAATCAGCCCCAGCATTTT. This sequence encodes CSSSLEGGGNQPQHF. The chain joins TRBV7-9 to TRBJ1-5, with D perhaps TRBD1 (6 bases). The CDR3 has 15 amino acids. Germline V gives CDR1 SEHNR, CDR2 FQNEAQ (reference sequence).

This clone was seen a few times. The chain uses TRBV6-6 and TRBJ1-2; D gene uncertain. The CDR3 runs 13 residues. The germline V gene has CDR1 MNHNY and CDR2 SVGAGI (reference sequence). Deletions cut 2 bases from V and 8 bases from J, with 12 bases between. The DNA of the CDR3 is TGTGCCAGCAGTTACAGCGGCAGCCGAGGCTACACCTTC. Encoded protein: CASSYSGSRGYTF.